These T cell receptor beta chains were read from a single sample in a study of T-cell reconstitution after alpha-beta-depleted transplantation in children. TCRdb independently ran MiXCR on the PCR reads; one entry per CDR3 protein. The repertoire holds approximately 200,000 distinct CDR3 sequences, with roughly 15% as singletons. The sequences come from PBMCs from the stem cell graft donor, collected from the stem cell graft. Source of these receptors: a human donor who donated a stem cell graft to a child with acute lymphoblastic leukemia. Each CDR3 is given with its conserved first and last residue. Fields, in order: CDR3 DNA, CDR3 protein, clone size, D gene, J gene, V gene. D genes are given only for firm matches. Size is stated for part of the rows, as once, few or many counts, or as a class when the clone is expanded.

cdr3_nt: TGTGCCAGCAGCCCCGACAGGGTCAAAAACATTCAGTACTTC
cdr3_aa: CASSPDRVKNIQYF
clone_size: -
d_call: TRBD1
j_call: TRBJ2-4
v_call: TRBV11-2

cdr3_nt: TGCAGCGTTGAAAAGGGACAGGGGGCGGTCAATGAGCAGTTCTTC
cdr3_aa: CSVEKGQGAVNEQFF
clone_size: many
d_call: TRBD1
j_call: TRBJ2-1
v_call: TRBV29-1

cdr3_nt: TGTGCCAGCAGCGATCCTCCTGCGTACGAGCAGTACTTC
cdr3_aa: CASSDPPAYEQYF
clone_size: many
d_call: -
j_call: TRBJ2-7
v_call: TRBV28

cdr3_nt: TGTGCCAGCAGCCAAGAGGGGTCCCCCGAGAGGGTAACTACCTCTGGGGCCAACGTCCTGACTTTC
cdr3_aa: CASSQEGSPERVTTSGANVLTF
clone_size: many
d_call: -
j_call: TRBJ2-6
v_call: TRBV14

cdr3_nt: TGTGCCAGCAGTTTTGCAGGGGCGATAAATCAGCCCCAGCATTTT
cdr3_aa: CASSFAGAINQPQHF
clone_size: many
d_call: -
j_call: TRBJ1-5
v_call: TRBV28

cdr3_nt: TGTGCCAGCAGTTCGCCCGGGAGTTTAGAAAATACGCAGTATTTT
cdr3_aa: CASSSPGSLENTQYF
clone_size: many
d_call: -
j_call: TRBJ2-3
v_call: TRBV12-3/TRBV12-4

cdr3_nt: TGCGCCAGCAGCCCACGCTCCAGGGGGACAGATACGCAGTATTTT
cdr3_aa: CASSPRSRGTDTQYF
clone_size: few
d_call: TRBD1
j_call: TRBJ2-3
v_call: TRBV5-1

cdr3_nt: TGCAGTGCTAGAGATTGGGAGAGGGATACTTCCTACGAGCAGTACTTC
cdr3_aa: CSARDWERDTSYEQYF
clone_size: many
d_call: -
j_call: TRBJ2-7
v_call: TRBV20-1

cdr3_nt: TGTGCCAGCAGCCAGACAGGGGATGCAGATACGCAGTATTTT
cdr3_aa: CASSQTGDADTQYF
clone_size: many
d_call: TRBD1
j_call: TRBJ2-3
v_call: TRBV6-1

cdr3_nt: TGCAGCGTTTCTAGGGACTCTGGGGCCAACGTCCTGACTTTC
cdr3_aa: CSVSRDSGANVLTF
clone_size: many
d_call: -
j_call: TRBJ2-6
v_call: TRBV29-1

cdr3_nt: TGTGCCAGCAGCTTAGATCTAACAGGAGGCCAGCCCCAGCATTTT
cdr3_aa: CASSLDLTGGQPQHF
clone_size: few
d_call: -
j_call: TRBJ1-5
v_call: TRBV11-2

cdr3_nt: TGTGCCAGCTCACTAACCGGGACAGGGATTTACGAGCAGTACTTC
cdr3_aa: CASSLTGTGIYEQYF
clone_size: -
d_call: TRBD1
j_call: TRBJ2-7
v_call: TRBV18

cdr3_nt: TGTGCCAGCAGGCGACAGGGGGCCCGAAATAATTCACCCCTCCACTTT
cdr3_aa: CASRRQGARNNSPLHF
clone_size: many
d_call: TRBD1
j_call: TRBJ1-6
v_call: TRBV6-1

cdr3_nt: TGTGCCATCACCCTCCATATTAAGTTCTTC
cdr3_aa: CAITLHIKFF
clone_size: many
d_call: -
j_call: TRBJ2-1
v_call: TRBV10-3

cdr3_nt: TGCGCCAGCAGCTGGACTAGCGGGATTACTAGCACAGATACGCAGTATTTT
cdr3_aa: CASSWTSGITSTDTQYF
clone_size: many
d_call: TRBD2
j_call: TRBJ2-3
v_call: TRBV5-1

cdr3_nt: TGTGCCAGCAGCTCCCGGACAGAAAAGGGGCGCCACGAAGAGACCCAGTACTTC
cdr3_aa: CASSSRTEKGRHEETQYF
clone_size: many
d_call: -
j_call: TRBJ2-5
v_call: TRBV5-6

cdr3_nt: TGTGCCATCAGTGAGGCGGGAGTGGAGGATACGCAGTATTTT
cdr3_aa: CAISEAGVEDTQYF
clone_size: many
d_call: TRBD2
j_call: TRBJ2-3
v_call: TRBV10-3

cdr3_nt: TGCGCCAGCAGCTTGGCGACGGGAATAAACAATGAGCAGTTCTTC
cdr3_aa: CASSLATGINNEQFF
clone_size: many
d_call: -
j_call: TRBJ2-1
v_call: TRBV5-1

cdr3_nt: TGTGCCAGCAGCTTATCCTGGAGTAGCACAGATACGCAGTATTTT
cdr3_aa: CASSLSWSSTDTQYF
clone_size: few
d_call: -
j_call: TRBJ2-3
v_call: TRBV7-2

cdr3_nt: TGCAGTGCTAGACGACTAGCGGGAGTCAGGGAGACCCAGTACTTC
cdr3_aa: CSARRLAGVRETQYF
clone_size: -
d_call: TRBD2
j_call: TRBJ2-5
v_call: TRBV20-1

cdr3_nt: TGTGCCAGCAGTAGGGACAGAGGGGCTGGCGAGCAGTACTTC
cdr3_aa: CASSRDRGAGEQYF
clone_size: -
d_call: TRBD1
j_call: TRBJ2-7
v_call: TRBV6-1

cdr3_nt: TGTGCCAGCAGGAAACGGGCGGGAGATGGGTACGAGCAGTACTTC
cdr3_aa: CASRKRAGDGYEQYF
clone_size: many
d_call: TRBD2
j_call: TRBJ2-7
v_call: TRBV11-3

cdr3_nt: TGCGCCAGCAGCTTAGCCCAAGGGAACACTGAAGCTTTCTTT
cdr3_aa: CASSLAQGNTEAFF
clone_size: many
d_call: -
j_call: TRBJ1-1
v_call: TRBV5-1

cdr3_nt: TGTGCCAGCAGCTTCGGGACAGGGTCCGAAAAACTGTTTTTT
cdr3_aa: CASSFGTGSEKLFF
clone_size: few
d_call: TRBD1
j_call: TRBJ1-4
v_call: TRBV11-2

cdr3_nt: TGTGCCATCAGTGAGGGTTCCAACTATGGCTACACCTTC
cdr3_aa: CAISEGSNYGYTF
clone_size: many
d_call: -
j_call: TRBJ1-2
v_call: TRBV10-3

cdr3_nt: TGCAGTGCTAGTCAGGGGGCTGCCTACAATGAGCAGTTCTTC
cdr3_aa: CSASQGAAYNEQFF
clone_size: many
d_call: TRBD1
j_call: TRBJ2-1
v_call: TRBV20-1

cdr3_nt: TGCGCCAGCAGCTTGGATACCAACCAAGGAGGCTACACCTTC
cdr3_aa: CASSLDTNQGGYTF
clone_size: many
d_call: -
j_call: TRBJ1-2
v_call: TRBV5-1

cdr3_nt: TGCGCCAGCAGCTTGGGGGCGTCAGCCAAAAACATTCAGTACTTC
cdr3_aa: CASSLGASAKNIQYF
clone_size: many
d_call: -
j_call: TRBJ2-4
v_call: TRBV5-1

cdr3_nt: TGTGCCTGCGGGAGGGCCTCTGGGGCCAACGTCCTGACTTTC
cdr3_aa: CACGRASGANVLTF
clone_size: many
d_call: TRBD2
j_call: TRBJ2-6
v_call: TRBV6-1

cdr3_nt: TGTGCCAGCAGGGTTCGAGGGAGGGCCGATACGCAGTATTTT
cdr3_aa: CASRVRGRADTQYF
clone_size: many
d_call: TRBD2
j_call: TRBJ2-3
v_call: TRBV7-8

cdr3_nt: TGTGCCAGCAGCTGGATGGGTGGTAGCGGGAGAGATACGCAGTATTTT
cdr3_aa: CASSWMGGSGRDTQYF
clone_size: many
d_call: TRBD2
j_call: TRBJ2-3
v_call: TRBV27

cdr3_nt: TGTGCCAGCAGTTTATATGGGGGAGCGCCTGGAGCTTTCTTT
cdr3_aa: CASSLYGGAPGAFF
clone_size: -
d_call: -
j_call: TRBJ1-1
v_call: TRBV12-3/TRBV12-4

cdr3_nt: TGTGCCAGCAGCTCCGGAGTTGGGGCCCTCGGTCAGCCCCAGCATTTT
cdr3_aa: CASSSGVGALGQPQHF
clone_size: many
d_call: -
j_call: TRBJ1-5
v_call: TRBV7-9

cdr3_nt: TGTGCCAGCAGTCTGGACAGACTGCGCGAGCAGTACTTC
cdr3_aa: CASSLDRLREQYF
clone_size: many
d_call: -
j_call: TRBJ2-7
v_call: TRBV7-9

cdr3_nt: TGTGCCAGCAGCTTAGTTTGGAATACCGCTAGGGGGGAGCTGTTTTTT
cdr3_aa: CASSLVWNTARGELFF
clone_size: -
d_call: -
j_call: TRBJ2-2
v_call: TRBV7-9

cdr3_nt: TGTGCCAGCAGCTTAGGCCCGGGGGCCTACGAGCAGTACTTC
cdr3_aa: CASSLGPGAYEQYF
clone_size: many
d_call: -
j_call: TRBJ2-7
v_call: TRBV7-8

cdr3_nt: TGCGCCAGCAGCCCGTTGCGGGACGTAAATTCACCCCTCCACTTT
cdr3_aa: CASSPLRDVNSPLHF
clone_size: many
d_call: -
j_call: TRBJ1-6
v_call: TRBV5-1

cdr3_nt: TGTGCCAGCAGCTTGTTCCAGGCTCGCTATGGCTACACCTTC
cdr3_aa: CASSLFQARYGYTF
clone_size: many
d_call: -
j_call: TRBJ1-2
v_call: TRBV5-4

cdr3_nt: TGCGCCAGCAGCCTAGGTCTACACACTGAAGCTTTCTTT
cdr3_aa: CASSLGLHTEAFF
clone_size: many
d_call: -
j_call: TRBJ1-1
v_call: TRBV5-1

cdr3_nt: TGCAGTGCTAGCGGGCCTAGCGGGAGTTGGGGCAATGAGCAGTTCTTC
cdr3_aa: CSASGPSGSWGNEQFF
clone_size: many
d_call: TRBD2
j_call: TRBJ2-1
v_call: TRBV20-1

cdr3_nt: TGTGCCAGCAGCCGACCGGGACAGGGTAGCACCGGGGAGCTGTTTTTT
cdr3_aa: CASSRPGQGSTGELFF
clone_size: many
d_call: TRBD1
j_call: TRBJ2-2
v_call: TRBV7-8

cdr3_nt: TGCGCCAGCAGCCTCCGGGGCCCGGGAGAGACCCAGTACTTC
cdr3_aa: CASSLRGPGETQYF
clone_size: -
d_call: -
j_call: TRBJ2-5
v_call: TRBV4-1

cdr3_nt: TGCGCCAGCAGCTTGCTAGGGGGCGCAGAGACCCAGTACTTC
cdr3_aa: CASSLLGGAETQYF
clone_size: few
d_call: TRBD1
j_call: TRBJ2-5
v_call: TRBV5-1

cdr3_nt: TGTGCCAGCAGCCCCAGCGGGGTGAATCAAGAGACCCAGTACTTC
cdr3_aa: CASSPSGVNQETQYF
clone_size: few
d_call: TRBD2
j_call: TRBJ2-5
v_call: TRBV4-2

cdr3_nt: TGCGCCAGCAACGAACAGGGCCCTTCCTATGGCTACACCTTC
cdr3_aa: CASNEQGPSYGYTF
clone_size: many
d_call: -
j_call: TRBJ1-2
v_call: TRBV5-1

cdr3_nt: TGTGCCAGCAGTGATCGACGCAGGGTGATTACCTACGAGCAGTACTTC
cdr3_aa: CASSDRRRVITYEQYF
clone_size: -
d_call: -
j_call: TRBJ2-7
v_call: TRBV6-1

cdr3_nt: TGCGCCAGCAGCTGGTTGGAAGGTGAAAAACTGTTTTTT
cdr3_aa: CASSWLEGEKLFF
clone_size: -
d_call: -
j_call: TRBJ1-4
v_call: TRBV4-1